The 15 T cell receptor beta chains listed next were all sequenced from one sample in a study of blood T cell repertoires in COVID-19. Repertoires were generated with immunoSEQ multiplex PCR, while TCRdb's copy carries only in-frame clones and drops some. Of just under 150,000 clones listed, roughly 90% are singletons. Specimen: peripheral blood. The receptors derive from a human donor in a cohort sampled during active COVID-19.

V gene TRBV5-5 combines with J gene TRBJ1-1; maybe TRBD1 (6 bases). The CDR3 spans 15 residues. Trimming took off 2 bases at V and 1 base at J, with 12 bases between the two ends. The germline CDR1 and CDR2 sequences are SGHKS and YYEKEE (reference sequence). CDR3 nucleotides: TGTGCCAGCAGCTTAGGGGGGGCTTGGAACACTGAAGCTTTCTTT. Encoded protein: CASSLGGAWNTEAFF.

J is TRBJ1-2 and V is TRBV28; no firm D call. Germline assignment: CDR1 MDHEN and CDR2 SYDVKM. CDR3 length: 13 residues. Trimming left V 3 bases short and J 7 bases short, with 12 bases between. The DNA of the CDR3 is TGTGCCAGCAGTTTTGTACCAAGAGGTGGCTACACCTTC. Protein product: CASSFVPRGGYTF.

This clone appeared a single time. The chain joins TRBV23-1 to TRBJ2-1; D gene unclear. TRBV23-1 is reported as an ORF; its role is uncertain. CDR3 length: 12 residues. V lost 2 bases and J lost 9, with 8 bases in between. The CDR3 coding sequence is TGCGCCAGCAGTCAAGACGGCGGTGAGCAGTTCTTC. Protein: CASSQDGGEQFF.

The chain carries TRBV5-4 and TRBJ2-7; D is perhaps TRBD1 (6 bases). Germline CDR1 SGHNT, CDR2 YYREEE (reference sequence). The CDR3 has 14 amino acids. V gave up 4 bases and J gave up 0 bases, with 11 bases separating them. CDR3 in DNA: TGTGCCAGCAGCACTGTACAGGGCTCCTACGAGCAGTACTTC. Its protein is CASSTVQGSYEQYF.

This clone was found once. CDR3 amino acids: CAISESTGGTLYGYTF. The CDR3 nucleotides read TGTGCCATCAGTGAGTCGACGGGGGGGACCCTCTATGGCTACACCTTC. The rearrangement links TRBV10-3 to TRBJ1-2, with a tentative D call TRBD1 (5 bases). The CDR3 consists of 16 residues. V was shortened by 0 bases and J by 4 bases, with 15 bases between the two germline ends. CDR1 is ENHRY and CDR2 is SYGVKD in the germline V gene.

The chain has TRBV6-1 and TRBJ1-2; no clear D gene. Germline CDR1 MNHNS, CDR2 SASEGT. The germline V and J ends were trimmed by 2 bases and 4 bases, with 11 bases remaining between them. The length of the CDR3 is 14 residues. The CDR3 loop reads CASSEFTGIYGYTF. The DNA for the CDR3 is TGTGCCAGCAGTGAATTTACGGGTATCTATGGCTACACCTTC.

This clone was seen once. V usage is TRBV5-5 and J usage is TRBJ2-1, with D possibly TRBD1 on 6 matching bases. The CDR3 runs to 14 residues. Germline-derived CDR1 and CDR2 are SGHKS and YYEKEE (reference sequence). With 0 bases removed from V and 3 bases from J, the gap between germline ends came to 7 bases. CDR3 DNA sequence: TGTGCCAGCAGCTTGGGGGACAACTACAATGAGCAGTTCTTC. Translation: CASSLGDNYNEQFF.

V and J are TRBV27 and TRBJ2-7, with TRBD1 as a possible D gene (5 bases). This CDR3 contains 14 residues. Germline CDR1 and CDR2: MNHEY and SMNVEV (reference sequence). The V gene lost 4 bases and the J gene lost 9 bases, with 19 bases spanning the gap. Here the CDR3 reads CASSSGREVFGQYF. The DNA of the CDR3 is TGTGCCAGCAGTTCAGGCAGGGAAGTCTTCGGGCAGTACTTC.

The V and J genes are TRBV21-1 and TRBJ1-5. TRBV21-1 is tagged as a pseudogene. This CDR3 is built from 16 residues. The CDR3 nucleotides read TGTGCCAGCACCAAACGGGGTCCCTATAGCAATCAGCCCCAGCATTTT. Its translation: CASTKRGPYSNQPQHF.

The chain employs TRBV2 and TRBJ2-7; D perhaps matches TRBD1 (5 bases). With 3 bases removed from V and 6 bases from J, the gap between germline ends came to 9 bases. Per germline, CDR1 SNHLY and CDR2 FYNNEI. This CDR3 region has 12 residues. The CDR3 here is CASSDNRSEQYF. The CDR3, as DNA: TGTGCCAGCAGTGATAACAGGAGCGAGCAGTACTTC. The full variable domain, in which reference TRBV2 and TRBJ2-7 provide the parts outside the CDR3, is EPEVTQTPSHQVTQMGQEVILRCVPISNHLYFYWYRQILGQKVEFLVSFYNNEISEKSEIFDDQFSVERPDGSNFTLKIRSTKLEDSAMYFCASSDNRSEQYFGPGTRLTVT.

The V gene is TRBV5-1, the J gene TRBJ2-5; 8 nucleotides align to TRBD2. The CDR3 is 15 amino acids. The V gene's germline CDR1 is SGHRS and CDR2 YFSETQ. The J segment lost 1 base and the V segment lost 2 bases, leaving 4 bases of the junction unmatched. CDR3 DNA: TGCGCCAGCAGCTTATCAGCGGGGGCCCAAGAGACCCAGTACTTC. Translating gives CASSLSAGAQETQYF.

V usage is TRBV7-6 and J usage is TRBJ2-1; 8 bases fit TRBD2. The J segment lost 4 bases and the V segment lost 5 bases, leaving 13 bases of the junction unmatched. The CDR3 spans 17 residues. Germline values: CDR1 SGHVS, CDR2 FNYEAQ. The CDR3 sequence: CASSPPLYAGGYNEQFF. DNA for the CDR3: TGTGCCAGCAGCCCACCCCTTTATGCGGGGGGTTACAATGAGCAGTTCTTC.

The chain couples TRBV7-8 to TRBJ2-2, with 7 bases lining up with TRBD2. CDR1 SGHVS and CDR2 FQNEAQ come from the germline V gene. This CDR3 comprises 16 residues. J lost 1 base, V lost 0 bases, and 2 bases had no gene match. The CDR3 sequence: CASSLAGGLNTGELFF. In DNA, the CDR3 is TGTGCCAGCAGCTTAGCGGGGGGGTTGAACACCGGGGAGCTGTTTTTT.

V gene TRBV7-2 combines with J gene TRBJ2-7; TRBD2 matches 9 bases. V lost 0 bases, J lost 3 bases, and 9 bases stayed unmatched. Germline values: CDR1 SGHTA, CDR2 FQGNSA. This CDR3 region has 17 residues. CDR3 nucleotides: TGTGCCAGCAGCTTAGCGGCGGTAGCGGGGGCCAACTACGAGCAGTACTTC. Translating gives CASSLAAVAGANYEQYF.

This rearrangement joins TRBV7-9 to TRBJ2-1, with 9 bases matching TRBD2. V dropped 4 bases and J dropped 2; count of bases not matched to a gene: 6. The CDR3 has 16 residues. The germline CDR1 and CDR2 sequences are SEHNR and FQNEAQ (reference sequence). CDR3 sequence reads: CASSSGLATPYNEQFF. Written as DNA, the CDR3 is TGTGCCAGCAGCTCGGGACTAGCCACCCCCTACAATGAGCAGTTCTTC.